This entry concerns a single T cell receptor (beta chain). Its antigen specificity is not known. No much larger clone is present one base from it, and per-base qualities are unavailable. For sequencing of the TCRbeta CDR3 region, genomic DNA was extracted from the sorted cells. The immunoSEQ Assay was used to sequence the TCRbeta CDR3 regions. Imported from immuneACCESS, the table was reduced by TCRdb to in-frame sequences with V and J called. These copies leave out some clones; in studies compared against another copy, an unresolved V gene accounts for under half, and the cause of the remainder is not known. For this sample the table gives 39,000 or so clones, of which approximately 86% were detected only once. The top ten constitute 9.5% to 13% of the sample. Patients with autoimmune disease history or receiving systemic immunosuppression were excluded from the trial. Peripheral blood for TCR sequencing was drawn from every dose cohort at baseline, at cycle 4 day 1 and at cycle 7 day 1. Samples came from an open-label, multicenter, first-in-human phase I dose-escalation trial of ivuxolimab. The trial enrolled adults with locally advanced or metastatic head and neck squamous cell, hepatocellular, melanoma or renal cell carcinoma. Before TCR sequencing, CD4+ T cells and CD8+ T cells from peripheral blood were sorted into separate populations.

The data were taken from a study of OX40 agonist ivuxolimab in advanced cancers. About the full investigation: Ivuxolimab, which targeted the costimulatory receptor OX40 (CD134), was an agonistic, fully human IgG2 monoclonal antibody. Peripheral TCRbeta sequencing aimed to test whether ivuxolimab altered TCR sequence diversity and caused clonal T-cell expansion. The monotherapy dose-escalation portion (N of about 52 patients) of the phase I ivuxolimab trial is reported in the paper. The dose-escalation cohort was roughly 83% male with a mean age of roughly 62 years, ranging from 23 to 79. Intravenous ivuxolimab was administered to patients every 2 weeks at six dose levels: 0.01, 0.1, 0.3, 1.5, 3 and 10 mg/kg. Patients were allowed to have had prior anti-PD-1, anti-PD-L1 or anti-CTLA-4 therapy, and around 43% of the dose-escalation patients had been treated with checkpoint inhibitors. Of the roughly 51 dose-escalation patients, hepatocellular carcinoma was present in roughly 19, melanoma in around 15, renal cell carcinoma in 9 and head and neck cancer in 9. Partial responses occurred in three dose-escalation patients, of whom one had hepatocellular carcinoma and two had cutaneous melanoma. General findings and caveats noted by the study authors: Which antigens the clonally expanded peripheral T cells were specific for was not determined. At doses from 0.1 to 3.0 mg/kg, clonal expansion was seen in both CD4+ and CD8+ blood T cells between baseline and week 6. On average, CD8+ T cells showed more expanded clones than CD4+ T cells after ivuxolimab. Low levels of normalized T-cell clonal expansion were also shown by some nonresponding patients. In partial responders in the 0.1-3.0 mg/kg groups, normalized peripheral clonal expansion was found to be among the lowest, especially among CD8+ T cells.

V and J are truncated by 6 bases and 7 bases respectively, leaving an intervening sequence of 7 bases. CDR1 and CDR2, per the germline V gene, are MGHRA and YSYEKL. From cysteine to phenylalanine, the CDR3 is 12 amino acids long. The sequence is cut down to CDR3 DNA, 36 bases in frame from base 1. The rearrangement combines TRBV4-1 with TRBJ1-6, with a weak D call of TRBD1 (6 bases match). The sample here was CD4+ or CD8+ T cells sorted from blood, taken in a trial of the OX40 agonist ivuxolimab. This clonotype was obtained from an adult with an advanced solid tumor such as melanoma, head and neck, liver or kidney cancer. CDR3 region: CASSQGNSPLHF. The DNA sequence follows: TGCGCCAGCAGTCAGGGGAATTCACCCCTCCACTTT.